A single TCR beta chain is shown here with its context. Antigen specificity is unknown. The protocol was immunoSEQ multiplex PCR, while the TCRdb copy is restricted to in-frame clones and leaves out a portion. Among 45,000 to 60,000 clones listed, about 85% were seen once. The entry originates in a study of T cells in localized non-small cell lung cancer. Whole-study findings and limits: Compared with tumor, uninvolved adjacent lung displayed greater T cell clonality, ranking highest overall. A denser population of T cells in blood accompanied longer overall survival.

The CDR3 is made up of 16 amino acids. V trimming: 3 bases; J trimming: 5 bases; junction bases outside the gene matches: 11. Germline V gene sequence: CDR1 SGHRS, CDR2 YFSETQ. This TCR came from an older female donor with stage II squamous cell lung carcinoma. The rearrangement uses TRBV5-1 and TRBJ2-5, with 9 positions matching TRBD2. The input for sequencing was peripheral blood, taken before any cancer treatment. The CDR3 region is CASSSAGGGGVETQYF. CDR3 sequence (DNA): TGCGCCAGCAGCTCCGCCGGGGGCGGGGGGGTTGAGACCCAGTACTTC.